This TCR beta chain was sequenced for a study of Ad26.COV2.S vaccination and SARS-CoV-2 variants. Whole-study context: Ad26.COV2.S was injected intramuscularly once or twice, 56 days apart.

General study findings and limits: Using TCR breadth and depth analyses may have led to underestimated total T cell responses. Whether participants received vaccine or placebo, their non-spike TCR breadth was similar. Vaccine recipients surpassed placebo recipients in spike-specific TCR breadth.

Clones were sequenced by immunoSEQ multiplex PCR, and TCRdb holds only the in-frame ones, with some missing. This sample yields about 350,000 clones, of which 65% to 90% are seen a single time; about 10% belongs to the top ten. The treatment is: about 20 received Ad26.COV2.S at low or high dose, single or two shots; several received placebo; per-sample allocation not given. Each sample was drawn 63 days after the first injection (of vaccine or placebo). CDR3 length: 14 amino acids. The germline gives CDR1 LGHDT, CDR2 YNNKEL (reference sequence). V lost 3 bases, J lost 3 bases, and 10 bases lay in between. Comments on this clone: Its antigen is unidentified.

The input for sequencing was peripheral blood, taken in a trial of Ad26.COV2.S vaccine versus placebo. This chain joins TRBV3-1 (or the pseudogene TRBV3-2) and TRBJ2-3; no definite D call. The sequence was obtained from a person between 18 and 65 years old who received the Ad26.COV2.S COVID-19 vaccine or a placebo. CDR3 nucleotide sequence: TGTGCCAGCAGCCAGAGAGGAGTAACAGATACGCAGTATTTT. This gives the protein CASSQRGVTDTQYF.